Below are 25 T cell receptor beta chains sequenced from a single sample in a study of Graves' ophthalmopathy and Graves' hyperthyroidism. RNA transcripts were the source from which TCR beta CDR3 regions were amplified. HTBI primers were employed in first-round RT-PCR, then a second-round multiplex PCR followed. TCRdb processed the multiplex PCR reads anew with MiXCR; each CDR3 protein has one entry. Here the sample spans about 590,000 distinct CDR3 sequences, 39% being singletons. Sequencing used peripheral blood or thyroid tissue (not recorded which). The receptors come from an adult man with Graves' hyperthyroidism.

The chain has TRBV4-1 and TRBJ1-5, with 7 bases lining up with TRBD1. The CDR3 is 15 amino acids. Germline V gene data show CDR1 as MGHRA and CDR2 as YSYEKL. The ends lost 3 bases at V and 5 bases at J; junction bases unmatched: 7. The CDR3 DNA follows: TGCGCCAGCAGCCAGGGGACAGCCAGCGATCAGCCCCAGCATTTT. The encoded protein is CASSQGTASDQPQHF.

V and J are TRBV4-1 and TRBJ1-2; 8 nucleotides match TRBD1. The V gene's germline CDR1 is MGHRA and CDR2 YSYEKL. With V trimmed by 3 bases and J by 6 bases, 12 bases remained unmatched. The CDR3 is 16 amino acids. CDR3 sequence: CASSQRIQGASHGYTF. The CDR3 DNA reads as TGCGCCAGCAGCCAGCGGATTCAGGGGGCTTCCCATGGCTACACCTTC.

This clonotype was found many times. The CDR3 protein is CASRIGTVDNQPQHF. The CDR3, as DNA: TGTGCCAGCAGGATCGGGACCGTGGACAATCAGCCCCAGCATTTT. The chain links TRBV27 to TRBJ1-5, with D tentatively TRBD1 (5 bases). The germline V and J ends were trimmed by 6 bases and 3 bases, with 15 bases remaining between them. In germline, CDR1 is MNHEY, CDR2 SMNVEV (reference sequence). The CDR3 covers 15 residues.

The V call is TRBV6-6, the J call TRBJ2-2; unclear D gene. The CDR3 loop spans 14 amino acids. Germline CDR1 MNHNY, CDR2 SVGAGI (reference sequence). Trimming took off 6 bases at V and 0 bases at J, with 8 bases between the two ends. The CDR3 loop is CASRTQTNTGELFF. CDR3 nucleotide sequence: TGTGCCAGCAGGACACAAACGAACACCGGGGAGCTGTTTTTT.

This chain uses TRBV27 with TRBJ2-2; no clear D gene. CDR1 MNHEY and CDR2 SMNVEV come from the germline V gene (reference sequence). Between the trimmed V and J ends, which lost 7 bases and 0 bases, there was a span of 12 bases. The CDR3 has 15 residues. The CDR3 DNA is TGTGCCAGCACCTACGCGATCGCGAACACCGGGGAGCTGTTTTTT. This sequence encodes CASTYAIANTGELFF.

This clonotype was counted ten times or more. The chain combines TRBV10-3 with TRBJ2-6, with D possibly being TRBD2 (5 bases). Per the germline V gene, CDR1 is ENHRY and CDR2 is SYGVKD. The CDR3 has 17 residues. V lost 2 bases and J lost 1, with 12 bases in between. The CDR3 sequence is CAISEPWTGSGANVLTF. Written as DNA, the CDR3 is TGTGCCATCAGTGAGCCGTGGACGGGGTCTGGGGCCAACGTCCTGACTTTC.

This chain uses TRBV6-5 with TRBJ1-1; no reliable D call. The CDR3 runs 15 residues. The germline V and J ends were trimmed by 6 bases and 7 bases, with 21 bases remaining between them. Germline-derived CDR1 and CDR2 are MNHEY and SVGAGI. The CDR3 here is CASSPEGRGHSEAFF. The CDR3 DNA is TGTGCCAGCAGCCCCGAGGGCCGGGGTCATAGTGAAGCTTTCTTT.

This clonotype was observed at least ten times. The chain combines TRBV29-1 with TRBJ2-7; D is perhaps TRBD2 (5 bases). Germline values: CDR1 SQVTM, CDR2 ANQGSEA. Trimming removed 4 bases from V and 2 bases from J, with 9 bases in between. The CDR3 covers 12 residues. This CDR3 is CSVVGSTYEQYF. Written as DNA, the CDR3 is TGCAGCGTTGTTGGGAGCACCTACGAGCAGTACTTC.

The V and J genes are TRBV27 and TRBJ2-5; 15 bases are shared with TRBD2. Unmatched junction bases numbered 2, after V lost 5 bases and J lost 7 bases. This CDR3 comprises 14 residues. CDR1 MNHEY and CDR2 SMNVEV come from the germline V gene (reference sequence). CDR3 sequence reads: CASSKGLAGGTQYF. Written as DNA, the CDR3 is TGTGCCAGCAGTAAGGGACTAGCGGGGGGGACCCAGTACTTC.

This clonotype was seen ten or more times. J is TRBJ2-2 and V is TRBV15; D may be TRBD2 (5 bases). This CDR3 contains 16 residues. V was clipped by 0 bases and J by 4 bases, with 12 bases between them. Germline-derived CDR1 and CDR2 are LNHNV and YYDKDF (reference sequence). CDR3 sequence reads: CATSRDRGSSTGELFF. CDR3 in DNA: TGTGCCACCAGCAGAGATCGGGGTTCGAGCACCGGGGAGCTGTTTTTT.

This clonotype was found many times. V gene TRBV24-1 combines with J gene TRBJ2-5, with a possible D match to TRBD1 (6 bases). CDR3 length: 16 residues. The V end was cut by 1 base, the J end by 0 bases, with 11 bases between. The germline CDR1 and CDR2 sequences are KGHDR and SFDVKD. CDR3 coding DNA: TGTGCCACCAGTGATTTCAACCGGGACAACCAAGAGACCCAGTACTTC. It translates to CATSDFNRDNQETQYF.

On this clonotype itself: Possible read error: a much larger clone is one base away. The gene calls are TRBV7-9 and TRBJ2-7; 7 bases are shared with TRBD1. CDR3 length: 14 amino acids. Germline V lookup: CDR1 SEHNR, CDR2 FQNEAQ (reference sequence). The CDR3 nucleotides are TGTGCCGGCAGCTTAGAAGTTACAGGGGACGAGCAGTACTTC. It codes for CAGSLEVTGDEQYF. Full variable domain (outside the CDR3, taken from reference TRBV7-9 and TRBJ2-7): DTGVSQNPRHKITKRGQNVTFRCDPISEHNRLYWYRQTLGQGPEFLTYFQNEAQLEKSRLLSDRFSAERPKGSFSTLEIQRTEQGDSAMYLCAGSLEVTGDEQYFGPGTRLTVT.

The sample holds a few counts of this clonotype. The chain uses TRBV2 and TRBJ2-2; 8 bases line up with TRBD1. This CDR3 contains 15 residues. Germline V CDR1 and CDR2: SNHLY, FYNNEI. After removal of 8 bases from V and 5 bases from J, the junction contained 10 bases not matched to a gene. CDR3 protein: CASFGQGPSTGELFF. As DNA, the CDR3 is TGTGCCAGCTTCGGACAGGGACCCTCAACCGGGGAGCTGTTTTTT.

This clonotype was recorded only once. The rearrangement uses TRBV12-3 or TRBV12-4 and TRBJ1-5; D is possibly TRBD1 (6 bases). Deletions cut 7 bases from V and 4 bases from J, with 11 bases between. The CDR3 has 13 amino acids. The CDR3: CASKGGANQPQHF. The CDR3 nucleotides are TGTGCCAGCAAAGGGGGAGCTAATCAGCCCCAGCATTTT.

This clonotype was found once. The CDR3 is CSATGGVDTGELFF. The CDR3 DNA follows: TGCAGCGCCACAGGGGGCGTGGACACCGGGGAGCTGTTTTTT. This chain connects TRBV29-1 to TRBJ2-2; 9 bases are a match to TRBD1. CDR1 and CDR2 from the germline V gene are SQVTM and ANQGSEA. V shed 7 bases and J 3 bases; nucleotides not matched to a gene: 6. CDR3 length: 14 residues.

The chain recombines TRBV7-2 with TRBJ2-6, with 7 bases lining up with TRBD1. Germline assignment: CDR1 SGHTA and CDR2 FQGNSA. The CDR3 spans 18 residues. V was clipped by 1 base and J by 2 bases; unmatched bases: 8. In DNA form, the CDR3 reads TGTGCCAGCAGCTTAGGGCAGGGGGTCGGACCTGGGGCCAACGTCCTGACTTTC. Protein sequence: CASSLGQGVGPGANVLTF.

This clonotype was seen ten or more times. The chain couples TRBV9 to TRBJ1-1; D is uncertain. The CDR3 has 13 residues. The ends were cut back, 2 bases at V and 6 bases at J, with 11 bases in the middle. Looked up from germline, CDR1 is SGDLS and CDR2 is YYNGEE. The CDR3 nucleotides read TGTGCCAGCAGCGTCGGGAACTTGGCTGAAGCTTTCTTT. It codes for CASSVGNLAEAFF.

This clonotype has only one observation. This rearrangement joins TRBV29-1 to TRBJ2-7, with 7 bases fitting TRBD1. The DNA end is more similar to TRBJ2-1, so the J call may be wrong. The CDR3 extends over 12 amino acids. Germline V gives CDR1 SQVTM, CDR2 ANQGSEA. The CDR3 DNA reads TGCAGCCACAGGGGAGCCTACAATGAGCAGTTCTTC. Translation: CSHRGAYNEQFF.

This clonotype appeared a single time. This chain uses TRBV20-1 with TRBJ2-2; 7 bases line up with TRBD1. The CDR3 contains 15 residues. CDR1 DFQATT and CDR2 SNEGSKA come from the germline V gene (reference sequence). The J segment lost 0 bases and the V segment lost 6 bases, leaving 7 bases of the junction unmatched. CDR3 DNA sequence: TGCAGTGCCAGCAGAGGGGGCCCGAACACCGGGGAGCTGTTTTTT. Translating gives CSASRGGPNTGELFF.

The table lists this clonotype with many counts. This chain joins TRBV27 and TRBJ1-1, with TRBD1 matching 11 bases. The V and J ends lost 3 bases and 6 bases, in that order; junction bases with no gene match: 6. Germline loops: CDR1 MNHEY, CDR2 SMNVEV (reference sequence). CDR3 length equals 15 residues. The CDR3 sequence is CASSFGTGGGAEAFF. CDR3 coding DNA: TGTGCCAGCAGTTTCGGGACAGGGGGTGGGGCTGAAGCTTTCTTT.

The rearrangement links TRBV13 to TRBJ2-7; D is uncertain. Trimming took 1 base from V and 5 from J, leaving 9 bases between them. The germline V gene has CDR1 PRHDT and CDR2 FYEKMQ (reference sequence). This CDR3 region has 13 residues. This chain's CDR3 is CASSLVFSHEQYF. Written as DNA, the CDR3 is TGTGCCAGCAGCTTAGTTTTCAGCCACGAGCAGTACTTC.

The table lists this clonotype with a few counts. The rearrangement joins TRBV29-1 to TRBJ1-2; no definite D call. Trimming removed 4 bases at V and 12 bases at J, with 18 bases between. The CDR3 is 12 amino acids. CDR1 SQVTM and CDR2 ANQGSEA come from the germline V gene. CDR3: CSVVGGLSGNTF. CDR3 nucleotide sequence: TGCAGCGTTGTAGGAGGGCTCTCTGGAAACACCTTC.

In regard to this clonotype: Possible read error: a much larger clone is one base away. The V gene is TRBV24-1, the J gene TRBJ2-7; D not resolved. The CDR3 contains 13 residues. Germline CDR1 reads KGHDR; CDR2 reads SFDVKD. V was cut by 3 bases and J by 3 bases, with 8 bases left in between. The CDR3 nucleotides read TGTGCCACCAGTGATGATGATGGCTACGAGCAGTACTTC. Translation gives CATSDDDGYEQYF.

This clonotype was detected ten times or more. The V gene is TRBV10-2, the J gene TRBJ1-6; TRBD1 aligns across 7 bases. There are 15 residues in the CDR3. CDR1 is WSHSY, CDR2 SAAADI, per germline. Losses at the gene ends were 11 bases for V and 5 bases for J; bases not matched to a gene: 12. The CDR3 bases are TGCGCCGGCAAGGAGGAACAGGGGAATAATTCACCCCTCCACTTT. Protein: CAGKEEQGNNSPLHF.

This clonotype was counted many times. As DNA, the CDR3 is TGTGCCAGCAGCTTCCAGAACTATGGCTACACCTTC. Protein: CASSFQNYGYTF. The gene calls are TRBV7-9 and TRBJ1-2; D unclear. Trimming stripped 3 bases from V and 2 bases from J, with 4 bases between. Germline V gene data show CDR1 as SEHNR and CDR2 as FQNEAQ (reference sequence). The CDR3 has 12 residues.